This paragraph covers one TCR beta chain sequence. Its antigen is undetermined. PCR used 60 Vbeta primers and 13 Jbeta primers. The table came from immunoSEQ multiplex PCR; TCRdb's copy has only in-frame clones and leaves some out. The repertoire has roughly 120,000 clones, 55% to 75% of them found once; the top ten carry 1.6%. The sample comes from a study of cytomegalovirus exposure and HLA in healthy donors. Study-wide results and caveats: Rates of TCR association differed by HLA locus in a later analysis, with DRB1 highest and HLA-C lowest.

Specimen: PBMCs. The TCR sequence derives from a man aged 30 to 39 in good health and CMV-seropositive.

CDR3 nucleotide sequence: TGTGCCAGCAGTATCCTACCGACGGCGGGCCAAGGGATGTTTTTT. The encoded protein is CASSILPTAGQGMFF. The chain uses TRBV28 and TRBJ1-4; D call uncertain. V gave up 5 bases and J gave up 15 bases, with 25 bases separating them. The CDR3 is 15 residues long. CDR1 and CDR2 (germline): MDHEN, SYDVKM.